This T cell receptor (beta chain) was recovered during a study of T-cell memory formation after mild COVID-19. Regarding the study as a whole: In second-wave clones peaking day 37, SARS-CoV-2 specificity remained unconfirmed.

Trimming removed 3 bases from V and 8 bases from J, with 18 bases in between. The CDR3 runs to 15 residues. Germline CDR1 and CDR2: SGDLS and YYNGEE. TCRdb re-called the 5' RACE reads through MiXCR, storing one row per CDR3 protein. The table has roughly 400,000 distinct CDR3 sequences, around 17% seen once. Of note for this clonotype: Its antigen is not identified.

Sequencing was carried out using PBMCs or a T cell subset sorted from them (not recorded which). The rearrangement links TRBV9 to TRBJ2-1, with a possible D match to TRBD1 (6 bases). The sequence was obtained from a man between 18 and 35 years old who had mild COVID-19 (a few samples of this study predate the infection). Cell type and time point are not known. CDR3 nucleotides: TGTGCCAGCAGCGGGGGGCGGGTAGCCCTCGATGAGCAGTTCTTC. This sequence encodes CASSGGRVALDEQFF.